This T cell receptor beta chain emerged from a study of beta chain features in type 1 diabetes. Whole-study findings and limits: Any HLA effect on TCRB rearrangement was left unresolved by small sub-analyses. Type 1 diabetes patients had moderately but significantly shorter TCRB CDR3s in all four CD4+ subsets.

Comment on this clone: Its target is not known.

Looked up from germline, CDR1 is SGHRS and CDR2 is YFSETQ. V was pared by 0 bases and J by 2 bases, with 12 bases between. This CDR3 contains 15 residues. Every bit of the isolated RNA underwent reverse transcription, so sequencing read expressed TCRB transcripts. Method: immunoSEQ multiplex PCR; TCRdb's copy keeps in-frame clones and lacks some. The profile shows about 130,000 clones, about a tenth of them singletons. CD45RO/CCR7/CD25/CD127/CD95/CD27 sorting isolated CD4+ naive, central memory, regulatory and stem cell-like memory cells. The purity of all sorted populations exceeded 95%. V is TRBV5-1 and J is TRBJ2-7; D is unclear. The sequencing input was central memory CD4+ T cells from blood. The TCR sequence derives from a man younger than 35 in good health. The CDR3 is CASSLDRYSTYEQYF. CDR3 coding DNA: TGCGCCAGCAGCTTGGATCGCTACAGTACCTACGAGCAGTACTTC.